Below, 15 T cell receptor beta chains from the same sample are listed, as sequenced in a study of blood T cell repertoires in COVID-19. TCRdb's table, derived via immunoSEQ multiplex PCR, lists solely in-frame clones and lacks some. This table has 65,000 or so clones, around four fifths appearing once. Specimen: peripheral blood. The receptor set was obtained from a man younger than 45 with COVID-19, enrolled during active disease.

The rearrangement joins TRBV19 to TRBJ1-2; the match to TRBD1 covers 7 bases. The CDR3 length is 13 residues. Germline assignment: CDR1 LNHDA and CDR2 SQIVND (reference sequence). V shed 7 bases and J 3 bases; nucleotides not matched to a gene: 5. The CDR3 here is CASTTGQYYGYTF. The CDR3 DNA reads TGTGCCAGTACTACGGGACAGTACTATGGCTACACCTTC. The full variable domain, rest sourced from reference TRBV19 and TRBJ1-2, is DGGITQSPKYLFRKEGQNVTLSCEQNLNHDAMYWYRQDPGQGLRLIYYSQIVNDFQKGDIAEGYSVSREKKESFPLTVTSAQKNPTAFYLCASTTGQYYGYTFGSGTRLTVV.

The chain has TRBV21-1 and TRBJ2-6; TRBD1, the table's D call, lacks a check against the DNA. TRBV21-1 corresponds to a pseudogene. This CDR3 contains 15 residues. In DNA, the CDR3 is TGTGCCAGCAGGGACACTCCCTCTGGGGCCAACGTCCTGACTTTC. It yields the protein CASRDTPSGANVLTF.

This clone came up a few times. The J gene is TRBJ1-2, the V gene TRBV6-5; no definite D call. Trimming cost V 6 bases and J 4 bases, with 9 bases left between them. CDR1 MNHEY and CDR2 SVGAGI come from the germline V gene. This CDR3 is built from 12 residues. The CDR3 nucleotides read TGTGCCAGCAGGGCGGACTTCTATGGCTACACCTTC. Amino acids: CASRADFYGYTF.

V gene TRBV5-6 combines with J gene TRBJ1-4; the D gene is possibly TRBD1 (5 bases). CDR3 length: 14 residues. Per germline, CDR1 SGHDT and CDR2 YYEEEE. The ends were cut back, 2 bases at V and 8 bases at J, with 13 bases in the middle. The CDR3 is CASSFGHDPEKLFF. Here the CDR3 DNA reads TGTGCCAGCAGCTTCGGACACGATCCCGAAAAACTGTTTTTT. Supplemented by reference TRBV5-6 and TRBJ1-4, the full variable domain reads DAGVTQSPTHLIKTRGQQVTLRCSPKSGHDTVSWYQQALGQGPQFIFQYYEEEERQRGNFPDRFSGHQFPNYSSELNVNALLLGDSALYLCASSFGHDPEKLFFGSGTQLSVL.

This chain connects TRBV2 to TRBJ1-2; D call uncertain. CDR3 size: 12 residues. V was cut by 7 bases and J by 5 bases, with 11 bases left in between. CDR1 is SNHLY, CDR2 FYNNEI, per germline. The CDR3 nucleotides are TGTGCCAGCAAGGTGAGGGAGTATGGCTACACCTTC. Its translation: CASKVREYGYTF.

About this clone itself: A junction end diverges from the germline sequence, so it may reflect a read error. The CDR3 nucleotides are TGTGCTAGCAGCCACAATACCGGGGAGCTGTTTTTT. Protein product: CASSHNTGELFF. The chain links TRBV7-7 to TRBJ2-2; D gene uncertain. Germline-derived CDR1 and CDR2 are SSHAT and FNYEAQ (reference sequence). This CDR3 is built from 12 residues.

This clone was detected once. This sample also contains other DNA sequences that code for the same CDR3. The CDR3: CASSRDYSNQPQHF. The CDR3 coding sequence is TGTGCCAGCTCGAGGGATTATAGCAATCAGCCCCAGCATTTT. This sequence joins TRBV18 and TRBJ1-5; D call uncertain. Germline assignment: CDR1 KGHSH and CDR2 LQKENI. Deletions cut 6 bases from V and 0 bases from J, with 9 bases between. The CDR3 totals 14 residues.

The chain carries TRBV7-8 and TRBJ1-1; the match to TRBD1 covers 9 bases. The J segment lost 2 bases and the V segment lost 4 bases, leaving 2 bases of the junction unmatched. Germline V gene data show CDR1 as SGHVS and CDR2 as FQNEAQ. This CDR3 comprises 14 residues. CDR3 region: CASSSGQGNTEAFF. The CDR3 DNA reads TGTGCCAGCAGCTCGGGACAGGGCAACACTGAAGCTTTCTTT. Drawing the rest from reference TRBV7-8 and TRBJ1-1, the complete variable domain is GAGVSQSPRYKVAKRGQDVALRCDPISGHVSLFWYQQALGQGPEFLTYFQNEAQLDKSGLPSDRFFAERPEGSVSTLKIQRTQQEDSAVYLCASSSGQGNTEAFFGQGTRLTVV.

The chain joins TRBV5-1 to TRBJ1-4; 7 positions match TRBD1. With 5 bases clipped from V and 6 bases from J, the junction kept 13 bases outside the gene matches. Germline values: CDR1 SGHRS, CDR2 YFSETQ. The CDR3 runs to 16 residues. CDR3 DNA sequence: TGCGCCAGCAGACCAGCCCCGACAGGGAGCGATGAAAAACTGTTTTTT. Translated, it gives CASRPAPTGSDEKLFF.

The gene calls are TRBV6-4 and TRBJ2-7; TRBD2 matches 13 bases. CDR1 is MRHNA and CDR2 is SNTAGT in the germline V gene. J was trimmed by 9 bases and V by 4 bases; bases with no gene match: 6. The CDR3 totals 14 residues. The CDR3 region is CASSGTSGRIRQYF. The CDR3 coding sequence is TGTGCCAGCAGTGGGACTAGCGGGAGAATACGGCAGTACTTC.

This clone has a handful of counts. The rearrangement uses TRBV19 and TRBJ1-4, with D tentatively TRBD1 (5 bases). Germline lookup yields CDR1 LNHDA and CDR2 SQIVND (reference sequence). CDR3 length: 10 residues. The V gene lost 9 bases and the J gene lost 8 bases, with 7 bases spanning the gap. DNA for the CDR3: TGTGCCAGCCAGGGAGAAAAACTGTTTTTT. Its protein product is CASQGEKLFF. Combining the CDR3 with reference TRBV19 and TRBJ1-4 gives the whole variable domain DGGITQSPKYLFRKEGQNVTLSCEQNLNHDAMYWYRQDPGQGLRLIYYSQIVNDFQKGDIAEGYSVSREKKESFPLTVTSAQKNPTAFYLCASQGEKLFFGSGTQLSVL.

In its sample, this clone was seen once. V gene TRBV19 combines with J gene TRBJ1-4; D unresolved. Per germline, CDR1 LNHDA and CDR2 SQIVND (reference sequence). V was pared by 3 bases and J by 0 bases, with 5 bases between. The CDR3 extends over 14 amino acids. The chain's CDR3 is CASSIFATNEKLFF. The DNA of the CDR3 is TGTGCCAGTAGTATCTTCGCAACTAATGAAAAACTGTTTTTT.

This clone was observed once. V is TRBV29-1 and J is TRBJ2-7; 9 nucleotides match TRBD1. The ends lost 3 bases at V and 0 bases at J; junction bases unmatched: 3. The germline CDR1 and CDR2 sequences are SQVTM and ANQGSEA. The CDR3 totals 14 residues. The DNA of the CDR3 is TGCAGCGTTGAGGGACAGGGAAGCTCCTACGAGCAGTACTTC. This encodes CSVEGQGSSYEQYF.

This clone appeared a few times. J is TRBJ1-1 and V is TRBV5-4; maybe TRBD1 (5 bases). Trimming took 2 bases from V and 5 from J, leaving 13 bases between them. The CDR3 spans 14 residues. CDR1 and CDR2 from the germline V gene are SGHNT and YYREEE (reference sequence). CDR3 DNA: TGTGCCAGCAGCTTAAGGGGATGGGGAACTGAAGCTTTCTTT. It encodes CASSLRGWGTEAFF.

V is TRBV28 and J is TRBJ1-5, with 8 bases fitting TRBD1. The V gene's germline CDR1 is MDHEN and CDR2 SYDVKM. The CDR3 runs 16 residues. V lost 6 bases and J lost 6; bases outside the gene matches: 13. DNA for the CDR3: TGTGCCAGCAGCCTCGCCGGACAGGGTACAGGTCAGCCCCAGCATTTT. Protein sequence: CASSLAGQGTGQPQHF.